This TCR beta chain stems from a study of blood T cell repertoires in COVID-19. Study-wide background: Specimens from acute and convalescent COVID-19 originated in the United States, Italy and Spain.

Repertoires were generated with immunoSEQ multiplex PCR, while TCRdb's copy carries only in-frame clones and drops some. The table shows around 300,000 clones, with around 90% occurring only once. Sample: PBMCs or T cells enriched from blood (not recorded which). This receptor was obtained from a woman aged 18-29 years with acute COVID-19.

CDR3 bases: TGTGCTAGTGGTTTGGTATTAAGGGGAAGGACAGGGGGCCATCCGAATCAGCCCCAGCATTTT. Its translation is CASGLVLRGRTGGHPNQPQHF. V gene TRBV12-5 combines with J gene TRBJ1-5; 11 bases map to TRBD1. This CDR3 comprises 21 residues. V was clipped by 0 bases and J by 4 bases; unmatched bases: 17. In germline, CDR1 is LGHNT, CDR2 FRNRAP.